These 13 T cell receptor beta chains were sequenced from one sample in a study of regulatory T cells in long-lasting Graves disease. The time point denotes: newly diagnosed GD, antithyroid drugs for less than 3 months. The TCR library used RNA extracted from PBMCs. To make TCR beta libraries, researchers used iRepertoire HTBI primers and Arm-PCR of CDR3 regions. MiXCR, run by TCRdb on the multiplex PCR reads, gives a single entry per CDR3 protein. The sample yields some 400,000 distinct CDR3 sequences, approximately 15% seen once. This sample also belongs to another study, concerning T cells in Graves' hyperthyroidism and ophthalmopathy.

This specimen was peripheral blood mononuclear cells (PBMCs), taken at new diagnosis, from a patient treated with antithyroid drugs. The receptor set was obtained from a woman aged 30 to 39 with Graves disease.

The chain is built from TRBV9 and TRBJ1-2; TRBD1 matches 9 bases. The trim removed 4 bases at V and 5 bases at J, leaving 15 bases unmatched. The CDR3 consists of 17 residues. The germline CDR1 and CDR2 sequences are SGDLS and YYNGEE. CDR3 region: CASSPPGQGAGGYGYTF. CDR3 in DNA: TGTGCCAGCAGCCCGCCGGGACAGGGCGCAGGAGGGTATGGCTACACCTTC.

This clonotype was detected ten times or more. The chain couples TRBV7-2 to TRBJ2-1; 9 positions match TRBD2. The J call is in doubt because the DNA end fits TRBJ2-5 better. The length of the CDR3 is 15 residues. The V gene's germline CDR1 is SGHTA and CDR2 FQGNSA. CDR3 sequence: CASSSNLLAGETQYF. CDR3 in DNA: TGTGCCAGCAGCTCCAATCTACTAGCGGGAGAGACCCAGTACTTC.

The V gene is TRBV30, the J gene TRBJ2-7, with D tentatively TRBD1 (5 bases). V was shortened by 5 bases and J by 2 bases, with 10 bases between the two germline ends. The CDR3 runs 12 residues. Germline V lookup: CDR1 GTSNPN, CDR2 SVGIG (reference sequence). This chain's CDR3 is CAWVTGPYEQYF. CDR3 nucleotide sequence: TGTGCCTGGGTCACAGGACCCTACGAGCAGTACTTC.

The chain employs TRBV19 and TRBJ1-5, with 8 bases matching TRBD1. V shed 5 bases and J 2 bases; nucleotides not matched to a gene: 14. CDR1 is LNHDA and CDR2 is SQIVND in the germline V gene (reference sequence). This CDR3 has 18 amino acids. The DNA of the CDR3 is TGTGCCAGTAGTCATAGGGTGAGGACAGGGATCGGCAATCAGCCCCAGCATTTT. Its protein is CASSHRVRTGIGNQPQHF.

This clonotype occurred many times. This chain uses TRBV3-1 with TRBJ2-7, with 7 bases matching TRBD2. This CDR3 comprises 15 residues. Germline V gives CDR1 LGHDT, CDR2 YNNKEL (reference sequence). V trimming: 1 base; J trimming: 6 bases; junction bases outside the gene matches: 9. The CDR3 DNA reads TGTGCCAGCAGCCAAGGGGGAGGGGCCGGGGCCGAGCAGTACTTC. It encodes CASSQGGGAGAEQYF.

This clonotype was seen only once. This likely reflects a read error, since a far larger clone is one base away. The chain employs TRBV6-2 or TRBV6-3 and TRBJ1-5; D unresolved. CDR3 size: 13 residues. CDR1 and CDR2 (germline): MNHEY, SVGEGT. The CDR3 is CTSSELENQPQHF. In DNA, the CDR3 is TGTACCAGCAGTGAGCTGGAGAATCAGCCCCAGCATTTT.

This clonotype came up many times. An end of the junction differs from the germline gene, which may be a read error. V is TRBV20-1 and J is TRBJ2-7; TRBD1 aligns across 9 bases. The length of the CDR3 is 12 residues. The germline V gene has CDR1 DFQATT and CDR2 SNEGSKA (reference sequence). This chain's CDR3 is CSAPARGQGFNF. The CDR3 nucleotides are TGCAGTGCTCCCGCAAGGGGACAGGGATTCAACTTC.

V is TRBV15 and J is TRBJ2-2, with a tentative D call TRBD1 (6 bases). Deletions cut 4 bases from V and 3 bases from J, with 12 bases between. Germline values: CDR1 LNHNV, CDR2 YYDKDF (reference sequence). This CDR3 is built from 15 residues. DNA for the CDR3: TGTGCCACCAGCAAAATGGACAGAGACACCGGGGAGCTGTTTTTT. Its translation is CATSKMDRDTGELFF.

Comment on this clonotype: Since a much larger clone is just one base distant, this may be a read error. The rearrangement uses TRBV7-9 and TRBJ2-1; the match to TRBD1 covers 9 bases. V trimming: 5 bases; J trimming: 3 bases; junction bases outside the gene matches: 5. CDR1 is SEHNR and CDR2 is FQNEAQ in the germline V gene (reference sequence). The CDR3 is made up of 15 amino acids. The CDR3 protein is CASSPGTGFYNEQFF. CDR3 in DNA: TGTGCCAGCAGCCCCGGGACAGGGTTCTACAATGAGCAGTTCTTC. The variable domain in full, with the rest retrieved from reference TRBV7-9 and TRBJ2-1, is DTGVSQNPRHKITKRGQNVTFRCDPISEHNRLYWYRQTLGQGPEFLTYFQNEAQLEKSRLLSDRFSAERPKGSFSTLEIQRTEQGDSAMYLCASSPGTGFYNEQFFGPGTRLTVL.

This clonotype was seen ten or more times. This chain connects TRBV5-1 to TRBJ2-3; D unclear. V dropped 4 bases and J dropped 4 bases, with 10 bases sitting between them. CDR3 length: 13 residues. The germline gives CDR1 SGHRS, CDR2 YFSETQ. CDR3 amino acids: CASSPGPSDTQYF. CDR3 DNA: TGCGCCAGCAGCCCGGGCCCCTCAGATACGCAGTATTTT.

This clonotype was recorded at least ten times. This chain joins TRBV7-6 and TRBJ1-1; weak D call: TRBD1 (6 bases). CDR1 is SGHVS and CDR2 is FNYEAQ in the germline V gene. The CDR3 length is 14 residues. Trimming took 4 bases from V and 1 from J, leaving 10 bases between them. CDR3 sequence (DNA): TGTGCCAGCAGCTCCTCGACAGGGAACACTGAAGCTTTCTTT. Translation gives CASSSSTGNTEAFF.

This clonotype was detected many times. The chain carries TRBV24-1 and TRBJ2-3; D may be TRBD1 or TRBD2 (5 bases each). Trimming shortened V by 5 bases and J by 0 bases, and 14 bases separated the two germline ends. The CDR3 is 16 amino acids. Germline loops: CDR1 KGHDR, CDR2 SFDVKD. In DNA, the CDR3 is TGTGCCACCAGTGGGACCCTCGGGGCCAGCACAGATACGCAGTATTTT. Its translation is CATSGTLGASTDTQYF.

V usage is TRBV18 and J usage is TRBJ2-1; 7 positions agree with TRBD2. The J call is in doubt because the DNA end fits TRBJ2-5 better. Germline assignment: CDR1 KGHSH and CDR2 LQKENI. The CDR3 contains 15 residues. CDR3 nucleotides: TGTGCCAGCTCACCGCAGACTAGCATAAAAGAGACCCAGTACTTC. Translated: CASSPQTSIKETQYF.